These 22 T cell receptor beta chains came from one sample sequenced in a study of shared clonotypes between healthy human individuals. Assay used: immunoSEQ multiplex PCR; TCRdb lists only in-frame clones, some missing. Altogether some 2,100,000 clones are present, more than 90% being singletons, with the ten largest covering less than 0.15%. The sample was naive CD4+ T cells sorted from blood. As for subset: CD45RA+ positively selected. The receptors derive from a man aged 18-30 years in good health.

V usage is TRBV5-1 and J usage is TRBJ2-7; 9 nucleotides agree with TRBD1. The V gene's germline CDR1 is SGHRS and CDR2 YFSETQ. V gave up 4 bases and J gave up 0 bases; unmatched junction bases: 8. The CDR3 contains 16 residues. The CDR3 loop reads CASSIGGTGPSYEQYF. CDR3 nucleotides: TGCGCCAGCAGCATCGGAGGGACAGGGCCCTCCTACGAGCAGTACTTC.

The CDR3 region is CASSRRARPGGTDNSPLHF. CDR3 DNA sequence: TGTGCCAGCAGCCGGAGGGCACGGCCTGGCGGAACCGATAATTCACCCCTCCACTTT. V and J are TRBV5-4 and TRBJ1-6; D ambiguous. With 4 bases removed from V and 5 bases from J, the gap between germline ends came to 25 bases. This CDR3 spans 19 amino acids. Germline values: CDR1 SGHNT, CDR2 YYREEE (reference sequence).

V gene TRBV6-6 combines with J gene TRBJ2-1; 7 positions match TRBD1. Trimming at V came to 5 bases and at J to 5 bases, leaving 9 bases not matched to a gene. Germline V CDR1 and CDR2: MNHNY, SVGAGI (reference sequence). The CDR3 loop spans 15 amino acids. CDR3 DNA: TGTGCCAGCAGTACCCCGGGACAGAGAGACAATGAGCAGTTCTTC. Its translation is CASSTPGQRDNEQFF.

The V gene is TRBV5-1, the J gene TRBJ2-5; 8 bases match TRBD2. Unmatched junction bases numbered 12, after V lost 4 bases and J lost 4 bases. Germline V lookup: CDR1 SGHRS, CDR2 YFSETQ. The CDR3 is 16 residues long. CDR3 sequence reads: CASSPIGRGARETQYF. The CDR3 DNA reads as TGCGCCAGCAGCCCTATTGGGCGGGGGGCGCGAGAGACCCAGTACTTC.

On this clone itself: In the same sample, other DNA sequences code for this CDR3. The CDR3 loop is CASSPPSGSNEQFF. The DNA of the CDR3 is TGTGCCAGCTCACCACCGTCGGGAAGCAATGAGCAGTTCTTC. This rearrangement joins TRBV18 to TRBJ2-1, with a possible D match to TRBD2 (5 bases). V was shortened by 0 bases and J by 6 bases, with 9 bases between the two germline ends. This CDR3 has 14 residues. CDR1 is KGHSH and CDR2 is LQKENI in the germline V gene. The full variable domain, its missing parts supplied by reference TRBV18 and TRBJ2-1, is NAGVMQNPRHLVRRRGQEARLRCSPMKGHSHVYWYRQLPEEGLKFMVYLQKENIIDESGMPKERFSAEFPKEGPSILRIQQVVRGDSAAYFCASSPPSGSNEQFFGPGTRLTVL.

The chain links TRBV7-6 to TRBJ1-1; D remains unclear. The CDR3 sequence is 13 residues long. The ends were cut back, 2 bases at V and 4 bases at J, with 8 bases in the middle. Germline V gene lookup returns CDR1 SGHVS and CDR2 FNYEAQ. Here the CDR3 reads CASSLIRGTEAFF. The CDR3 DNA reads TGTGCCAGCAGCTTAATCCGGGGCACTGAAGCTTTCTTT.

As to this clone: In the same sample, other DNA sequences code for this CDR3. The chain is built from TRBV7-2 and TRBJ1-5, with 8 positions matching TRBD1. J lost 2 bases, V lost 5 bases, and 2 bases had no gene match. The germline V gene encodes CDR1 SGHTA and CDR2 FQGNSA. This CDR3 contains 14 residues. Written as DNA, the CDR3 is TGTGCCAGCAGCCCAGGGGGCGGCAATCAGCCCCAGCATTTT. This codes for CASSPGGGNQPQHF.

Points on this clone: This sample also contains other DNA sequences that code for the same CDR3. The CDR3 reads CASSLGGTGGYEQYF. The DNA of the CDR3 is TGCGCCAGCAGCTTGGGTGGGACAGGGGGTTACGAGCAGTACTTC. The genes are TRBV5-1 and TRBJ2-7; 11 nucleotides line up with TRBD1. This CDR3 region has 15 residues. Germline values: CDR1 SGHRS, CDR2 YFSETQ. V lost 0 bases to trimming and J lost 4 bases; unmatched junction nucleotides: 3.

CDR3 DNA: TGTGCCAGCAGCCCCCGGGAAAACACCATATATTTT. Residues: CASSPRENTIYF. The V gene is TRBV7-9, the J gene TRBJ1-3, with D unclear. The V end lost 5 bases, the J end lost 6 bases, and 8 bases lay between the germline ends. CDR3 length equals 12 residues. Germline assignment: CDR1 SEHNR and CDR2 FQNEAQ (reference sequence).

The chain joins TRBV5-1 to TRBJ1-2; 8 bases map to TRBD1. Germline V gives CDR1 SGHRS, CDR2 YFSETQ. The CDR3 runs 14 residues. V lost 3 bases and J lost 8; bases outside the gene matches: 9. DNA for the CDR3: TGCGCCAGCAGCTCAAAAGGACAGGGTGGGGGCTACACCTTC. Residues: CASSSKGQGGGYTF.

This chain links TRBV27 with TRBJ2-7; 8 bases agree with TRBD2. The CDR3 spans 14 residues. The germline V gene encodes CDR1 MNHEY and CDR2 SMNVEV (reference sequence). J lost 2 bases, V lost 4 bases, and 4 bases had no gene match. The CDR3 DNA reads TGTGCCAGCAGTTACCGGGAGGGCGCCTACGAGCAGTACTTC. Amino acids: CASSYREGAYEQYF.

This CDR3 is CASTSSPPDEQFF. CDR3 sequence (DNA): TGTGCCAGCACCTCCTCTCCCCCCGATGAGCAGTTCTTC. The rearrangement uses TRBV28 and TRBJ2-1; D unclear. Trimming shortened V by 7 bases and J by 8 bases, and 15 bases separated the two germline ends. CDR1 is MDHEN and CDR2 is SYDVKM in the germline V gene. The CDR3 is 13 amino acids.

This clone was detected only once. The sample carries other DNA sequences with the same CDR3. V and J are TRBV6-1 and TRBJ2-7; the D gene is possibly TRBD2 (6 bases). V was pared by 6 bases and J by 1 base, with 13 bases between. CDR1 is MNHNS and CDR2 is SASEGT in the germline V gene. CDR3 length: 14 residues. The DNA of the CDR3 is TGTGCCAGCAGCCCCGGGACTGCATCCTACGAGCAGTACTTC. It is translated as CASSPGTASYEQYF.

This clone was detected a few times. The gene calls are TRBV10-3 and TRBJ2-7, with D tentatively TRBD1 (6 bases). The V gene's germline CDR1 is ENHRY and CDR2 SYGVKD. The CDR3 consists of 12 residues. With 11 bases removed from V and 7 bases from J, the gap between germline ends came to 18 bases. The CDR3: CAAHTGPKEQYF. As DNA, the CDR3 is TGTGCCGCACATACAGGGCCAAAGGAGCAGTACTTC.

The chain couples TRBV2 to TRBJ1-4, with D perhaps matching TRBD1 (5 bases). This CDR3 is built from 16 residues. Germline CDR1 is SNHLY and CDR2 is FYNNEI. V was cut by 5 bases and J by 4 bases, with 17 bases left in between. As DNA, the CDR3 is TGTGCCAGCAGTATCTCGCGGGGGACTTTTAATGAAAAACTGTTTTTT. Amino acid sequence: CASSISRGTFNEKLFF.

The chain carries TRBV28 and TRBJ2-5; D perhaps matches TRBD2 (6 bases). The last part of the DNA fits TRBJ2-7 better; the J call may be wrong. CDR3 length equals 12 residues. Germline V CDR1 and CDR2: MDHEN, SYDVKM. This CDR3 reads CASNPWGVEQYF. The CDR3 nucleotides are TGTGCCAGCAATCCCTGGGGGGTCGAGCAGTACTTC.

The V and J genes are TRBV6-1 and TRBJ2-3; D is unclear. Trimming left V 1 base short and J 0 bases short, with 8 bases between. Germline CDR1 and CDR2: MNHNS and SASEGT. This CDR3 comprises 15 residues. CDR3 sequence: CASSEGWPSTDTQYF. CDR3 DNA: TGTGCCAGCAGTGAAGGGTGGCCTAGCACAGATACGCAGTATTTT.

This chain joins TRBV30 and TRBJ2-7; tentative D call: TRBD2 (6 bases). Germline-derived CDR1 and CDR2 are GTSNPN and SVGIG (reference sequence). The CDR3 runs to 12 residues. CDR3 residues: CALGGASYEQYF. The CDR3 DNA reads as TGTGCGCTAGGAGGGGCCTCCTACGAGCAGTACTTC.

Concerning this clone itself: The sample has other DNA sequences that encode this CDR3 too. The V and J genes are TRBV9 and TRBJ2-7, with TRBD2 matching 8 bases. The CDR3 is 14 residues long. V trimming: 0 bases; J trimming: 6 bases; junction bases outside the gene matches: 5. Germline assignment: CDR1 SGDLS and CDR2 YYNGEE. The chain's CDR3 is CASSVAGGPGEQYF. Written as DNA, the CDR3 is TGTGCCAGCAGCGTAGCGGGAGGGCCGGGCGAGCAGTACTTC.

This chain links TRBV7-2 with TRBJ1-2; the D is unclear. This CDR3 has 12 amino acids. V was trimmed by 5 bases and J by 14 bases, leaving 18 bases between them. Germline CDR1 is SGHTA and CDR2 is FQGNSA. This CDR3 reads CASSPPPLGGTF. DNA of the CDR3: TGTGCCAGCAGCCCCCCCCCGTTAGGTGGGACCTTC.

To note about this clone: Other DNA sequences in this specimen translate into the identical CDR3. The chain combines TRBV19 with TRBJ1-3; D not certain. Trimming left V 6 bases short and J 2 bases short, with 2 bases between. The CDR3 is made up of 11 amino acids. The germline V gene encodes CDR1 LNHDA and CDR2 SQIVND (reference sequence). The CDR3 loop reads CASRTGNTIYF. CDR3 sequence (DNA): TGTGCCAGTAGAACTGGAAACACCATATATTTT.

The chain uses TRBV28 and TRBJ2-3, with D perhaps being TRBD1 or TRBD2 (5 bases each). The CDR3 consists of 15 residues. The V gene's germline CDR1 is MDHEN and CDR2 SYDVKM. V was clipped by 2 bases and J by 3 bases, with 12 bases between them. CDR3 DNA: TGTGCCAGCAGTTTACGGGGTAAGGGGACAGATACGCAGTATTTT. Translation: CASSLRGKGTDTQYF.